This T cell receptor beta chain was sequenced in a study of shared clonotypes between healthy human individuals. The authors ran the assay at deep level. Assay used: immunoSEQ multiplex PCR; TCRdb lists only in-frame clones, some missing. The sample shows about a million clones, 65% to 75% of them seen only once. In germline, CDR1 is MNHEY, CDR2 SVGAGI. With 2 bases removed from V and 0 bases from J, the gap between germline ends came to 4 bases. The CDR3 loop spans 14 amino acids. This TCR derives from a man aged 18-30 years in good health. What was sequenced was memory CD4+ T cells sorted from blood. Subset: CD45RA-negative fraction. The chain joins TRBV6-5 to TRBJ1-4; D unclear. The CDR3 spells CASSYTSTNEKLFF. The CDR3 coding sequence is TGTGCCAGCAGTTACACCTCAACTAATGAAAAACTGTTTTTT.